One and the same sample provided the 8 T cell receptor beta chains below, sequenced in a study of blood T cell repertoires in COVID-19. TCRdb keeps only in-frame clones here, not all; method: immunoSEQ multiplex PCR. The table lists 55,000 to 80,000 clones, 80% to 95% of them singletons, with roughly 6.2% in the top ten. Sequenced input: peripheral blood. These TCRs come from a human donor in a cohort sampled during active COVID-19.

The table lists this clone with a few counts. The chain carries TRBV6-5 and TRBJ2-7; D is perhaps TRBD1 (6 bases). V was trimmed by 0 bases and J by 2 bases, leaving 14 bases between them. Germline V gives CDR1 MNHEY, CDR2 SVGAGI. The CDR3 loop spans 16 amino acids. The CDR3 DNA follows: TGTGCCAGCAGTTACTCGCAGGGGCGTATCACCTACGAGCAGTACTTC. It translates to CASSYSQGRITYEQYF.

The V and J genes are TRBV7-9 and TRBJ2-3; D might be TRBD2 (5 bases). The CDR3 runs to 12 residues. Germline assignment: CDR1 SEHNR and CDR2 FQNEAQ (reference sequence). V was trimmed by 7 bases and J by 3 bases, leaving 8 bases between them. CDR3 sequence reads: CASTRGTDTQYF. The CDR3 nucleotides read TGTGCCAGCACGCGCGGGACAGATACGCAGTATTTT.

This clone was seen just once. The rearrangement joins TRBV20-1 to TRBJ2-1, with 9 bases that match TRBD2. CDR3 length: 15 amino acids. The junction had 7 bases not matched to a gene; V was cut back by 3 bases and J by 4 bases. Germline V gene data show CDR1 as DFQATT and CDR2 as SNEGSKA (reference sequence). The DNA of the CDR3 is TGCAGTGCTAGTGACCCGACTAGCGGTTACAATGAGCAGTTCTTC. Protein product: CSASDPTSGYNEQFF.

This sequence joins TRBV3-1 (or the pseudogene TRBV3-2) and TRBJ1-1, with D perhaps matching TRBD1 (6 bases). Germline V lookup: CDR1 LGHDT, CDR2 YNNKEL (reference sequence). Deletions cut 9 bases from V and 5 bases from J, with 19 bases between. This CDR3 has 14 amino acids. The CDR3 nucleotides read TGTGCCAGTGGAATGACAGGTCTGAGGACTGAAGCTTTCTTT. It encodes CASGMTGLRTEAFF.

CDR3 region: CSAKDGLGYTF. CDR3 in DNA: TGCAGTGCTAAGGACGGACTAGGCTACACCTTC. This chain connects TRBV20-1 to TRBJ1-2; D is unclear. CDR1 and CDR2 from the germline V gene are DFQATT and SNEGSKA (reference sequence). The CDR3 consists of 11 residues. V lost 4 bases, J lost 8 bases, and 11 bases lay in between.

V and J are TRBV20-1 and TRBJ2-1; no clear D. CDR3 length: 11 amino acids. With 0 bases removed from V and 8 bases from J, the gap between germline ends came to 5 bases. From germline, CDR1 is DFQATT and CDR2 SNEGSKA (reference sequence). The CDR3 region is CSARDADEQFF. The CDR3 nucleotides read TGCAGTGCTAGAGATGCGGATGAGCAGTTCTTC.

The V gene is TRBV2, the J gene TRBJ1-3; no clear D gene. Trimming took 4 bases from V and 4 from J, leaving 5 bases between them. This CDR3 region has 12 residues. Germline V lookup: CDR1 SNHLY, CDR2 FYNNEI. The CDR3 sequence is CASSGVGNTIYF. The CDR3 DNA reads TGTGCCAGCAGTGGAGTGGGAAACACCATATATTTT.

CDR3 sequence: CASSLSGGTDTQYF. Written as DNA, the CDR3 is TGTGCCAGCAGCTTGAGCGGTGGCACAGATACGCAGTATTTT. V gene TRBV9 combines with J gene TRBJ2-3, with a possible D match to TRBD2 (5 bases). Germline CDR1 SGDLS, CDR2 YYNGEE. Trimming left V 4 bases short and J 1 base short, with 10 bases between. This CDR3 region has 14 residues.